The clone carrying this TCR beta chain was seen at least ten times. These data are taken from a study of T-cell reconstitution after alpha-beta-depleted transplantation in children. During its preparation, the TCRbeta library received unique molecular identifiers. One entry per CDR3 protein, called by TCRdb with MiXCR from the PCR reads. The table has 200,000 or so distinct CDR3 sequences, approximately 6.8% seen once. This TCR came from a girl less than two years old with combined immunodeficiency, due to receive a stem cell transplant. This specimen was PBMCs, taken before TCRalphabeta/CD19-depleted stem cell transplant.

Written as DNA, the CDR3 is TGTGCCAGCAGTTTAAAGGCAGGGTTCGGCGAGCAGTACTTC. Amino acid sequence: CASSLKAGFGEQYF. V gene TRBV12-3 or TRBV12-4 combines with J gene TRBJ2-7; perhaps TRBD1 as D (5 bases). The V end was cut by 2 bases, the J end by 6 bases, with 14 bases between. The CDR3 is made up of 14 amino acids.